This T cell receptor (beta chain) appears in the sequencing data of a study of blood T cell repertoires in COVID-19. On the study more broadly: The samples span acute and convalescent COVID-19 from the United States, Italy and Spain. PBMCs, B-cell-depleted T cells, or T cells provided the cDNA or gDNA that made up the material.

The germline V gene has CDR1 SGDLS and CDR2 YYNGEE. This CDR3 region has 15 residues. Between the trimmed V and J ends, which lost 4 bases and 0 bases, there was a span of 13 bases. In the original analysis: Using reference gene primer amplification, nucleated cell counts were estimated. Libraries were prepared by immunoSEQ multiplex PCR; TCRdb keeps only in-frame clonotypes and omits some of them. V and J calls and clone size are copied from that table; D and trimming were computed from the DNA. This sample has 100,000 to 120,000 clones, with approximately 80% found just once. By share, this clone ranks as medium-sized.

The chain links TRBV9 to TRBJ1-1, with D maybe TRBD1 (5 bases). Sequenced sample: peripheral blood. This TCR came from a woman in her seventies with acute or convalescent COVID-19. CDR3 region: CASSHGGSLNTEAFF. CDR3 sequence (DNA): TGTGCCAGCAGCCACGGGGGGTCCCTGAACACTGAAGCTTTCTTT.